A selection of T cell receptor beta chains follows, all from one sample in a study of shared clonotypes between healthy human individuals. TCRdb keeps only in-frame clones here, not all; method: immunoSEQ multiplex PCR. The sample carries some 2,100,000 clones, about 92% recorded once. The specimen was naive CD8+ T cells from PBMCs. Source of these receptors: a man in his late teens or twenties in good health. Some clones in this sample may be carry-over from other donors' samples. The CDR3 runs from the conserved cysteine through the conserved F or W. The D gene is left open where the match is weak. Size is omitted from some rows. Given values are once, few, many or a class for expanded clones.

>NA|TRBV6-5|TRBJ1-4|NA
TGTGCCAGCAGTTACACTAGGGCAACTAATGAAAAACTGTTTTTT
CASSYTRATNEKLFF
>NA|TRBV28|TRBJ1-2|TRBD1
TGTGCCAGCAGCCTTACAGGGGAAGAAGGCTATGGCTACACCTTC
CASSLTGEEGYGYTF
>once|TRBV25-1|TRBJ1-4|NA
TGTGCCAGCAGTGAATCTCGGGGAATAGCGGAAAAACTGTTTTTT
CASSESRGIAEKLFF
>NA|TRBV7-9|TRBJ2-7|NA
TGTGCCAGCAGCTTATCGCCGGGAGTCTACGAGCAGTACTTC
CASSLSPGVYEQYF
>NA|TRBV11-2|TRBJ1-3|TRBD1
TGTGCCAGCAGCCAGAGTCACGGACAGGGGCCCCACACCAACACCATATATTTT
CASSQSHGQGPHTNTIYF
>NA|TRBV12-5|TRBJ2-1|NA
TGTGCTAGTGGTTTGACTTTGTCGGCGGCTAATGAGCAGTTCTTC
CASGLTLSAANEQFF
>NA|TRBV30|TRBJ1-1|NA
TGTGCCTGGGGGGCCACGCCAGCTTTCTTT
CAWGATPAFF
>NA|TRBV4-1|TRBJ1-2|NA
TGCGCCAGCCGACCTCAGGGGAGCTGGGAAGGCTACACCTTC
CASRPQGSWEGYTF
>NA|TRBV7-6|TRBJ2-3|NA
TGTGCCAGCAGCTTATCCCTCGGGCGGCGCACAGATACGCAGTATTTT
CASSLSLGRRTDTQYF
>NA|TRBV30|TRBJ2-7|TRBD1
TGTGCCTGGAGTCTACAGGGGGAGCAGTACTTC
CAWSLQGEQYF
>NA|TRBV27|TRBJ1-5|NA
TGTGCCAGCAGTTTCCTTGGACCGGTTGTAAGCAATCAGCCCCAGCATTTT
CASSFLGPVVSNQPQHF
>NA|TRBV15|TRBJ2-1|TRBD2
TGTGCCACCAGCAGTGAAAATAGCGGGATAGGCAATGAGCAGTTCTTC
CATSSENSGIGNEQFF
>NA|TRBV9|TRBJ2-5|TRBD2
TGTGCCAGCACCAGACTAGCGGGAGGTCGGGAGACCCAGTACTTC
CASTRLAGGRETQYF
>once|TRBV11-3|TRBJ2-3|TRBD2
TGTGCCAGCAGCTCTAGCGGGAACCGCACAGATACGCAGTATTTT
CASSSSGNRTDTQYF
>few|TRBV6-1|TRBJ1-3|NA
TGTGCCAGCAGTGAATGGGGCTCTGGAAACACCATATATTTT
CASSEWGSGNTIYF
>NA|TRBV7-9|TRBJ1-1|NA
TGTGCCAGCAGCTTCGACAACTGGGTGGCTGAAGCTTTCTTT
CASSFDNWVAEAFF
>NA|TRBV2|TRBJ2-7|NA
TGTGCCAGCAGTCTGCACTCCGGGACCGTATCCTACGAGCAGTACTTC
CASSLHSGTVSYEQYF
>NA|TRBV12-5|TRBJ2-2|TRBD2
TGTGCTAGTGGTTTCGTAGCGGGAGCGGCCACCGGGGAGCTGTTTTTT
CASGFVAGAATGELFF
>NA|TRBV6-6|TRBJ2-1|NA
TGTGCCAGCAGTGGGATGGGGAGCTCCTACAATGAGCAGTTCTTC
CASSGMGSSYNEQFF
>NA|TRBV19|TRBJ1-1|TRBD1
TGTGCCAGCAAAACAGGGGGCACTGAAGCTTTCTTT
CASKTGGTEAFF
>NA|TRBV13|TRBJ1-2|NA
TGTGCCAGCAGCGCAGAACAGGACTATGGCTACACCTTC
CASSAEQDYGYTF
>once|TRBV5-6|TRBJ2-3|NA
TGTGCCAGCAGCTTAAGACTGCGCGGTGGGCCAGATACGCAGTATTTT
CASSLRLRGGPDTQYF
>NA|TRBV10-3|TRBJ2-7|NA
TGTGCCATCAGCAACCGGGACATGAGCTCCTACGAGCAGTACTTC
CAISNRDMSSYEQYF
>NA|TRBV2|TRBJ2-1|NA
TGTGCCAGCAGTAAAGAGGACTACTACAATGAGCAGTTCTTC
CASSKEDYYNEQFF
>NA|TRBV19|TRBJ1-5|NA
TGTGCCAGTAGTATAGGAGGAACTAGCAATCAGCCCCAGCATTTT
CASSIGGTSNQPQHF
>NA|TRBV19|TRBJ2-2|TRBD1
TGTGCCAGTAGTACCCCGGGACAGGGGCGTAGCGGGGAGCTGTTTTTT
CASSTPGQGRSGELFF
>NA|TRBV4-3|TRBJ1-2|NA
TGCGCCAGCAGCCAAGATTATAGGGCTCCGGCTGGCTACACCTTC
CASSQDYRAPAGYTF
>NA|TRBV5-1|TRBJ2-1|NA
TGCGCCAGCAGCTTGGGAGGGGTAGAGCTGTTCTTC
CASSLGGVELFF